Detailed here is one T cell receptor beta chain. This entry comes from a study of cytomegalovirus exposure and HLA in healthy donors. The PCR made use of 60 Vbeta and 13 Jbeta primers. Clones were sequenced by immunoSEQ multiplex PCR, and TCRdb holds only the in-frame ones, with some missing. Of 90,000 to 100,000 clones detected, about 76% appear once; the ten largest clones hold about 5%. V was shortened by 0 bases and J by 4 bases, with 7 bases between the two germline ends. This CDR3 is 13 amino acids long. CDR1 is SGHRS and CDR2 is YFSETQ in the germline V gene. Specimen: PBMCs. This TCR derives from a woman between 35 and 50 years old in good health and CMV-seronegative. This sequence joins TRBV5-1 and TRBJ1-2; unclear D gene. The CDR3 DNA is TGCGCCAGCAGCTTGGCCCAGGTCTATGGCTACACCTTC. This translates into CASSLAQVYGYTF.